This TCR beta chain was documented in a study of T cell repertoires in cytomegalovirus infection. Deletions cut 3 bases from V and 4 bases from J, with 1 base between. This CDR3 has 11 residues. Germline CDR1 and CDR2: SNHLY and FYNNEI. On this clonotype: Its antigen is as yet unknown.

Each CDR3 protein is one row after TCRdb ran MiXCR on the reads. Among around 100,000 distinct CDR3 sequences listed, 35% to 50% were seen once. This clonotype was sampled from a human donor in good health (CMV status not recorded). Some clones in this sample may be carry-over from other donors' samples. This specimen consisted of CD8+ T cells from cultured PBMCs, obtained from culture after CMV antigen stimulation. The V gene is TRBV2, the J gene TRBJ2-1; D remains ambiguous. CDR3 bases: TGTGCCAGCAGTGAGTACAATGAGCAGTTCTTC. Protein product: CASSEYNEQFF.